The 5 T cell receptor beta chains reported below all come from one sample, sequenced in a study of blood T cell repertoires in COVID-19. Here immunoSEQ multiplex PCR was the method, and the copy in TCRdb shows in-frame clones only, minus some. The table has just under 45,000 clones, around 90% seen once; the top ten hold around 25%. Sample: peripheral blood. The source of these receptors is an elderly woman in a cohort sampled during active or convalescent COVID-19.

The chain combines TRBV7-9 with TRBJ1-5; weak D call: TRBD1 (6 bases). The CDR3 extends over 14 amino acids. Germline values: CDR1 SEHNR, CDR2 FQNEAQ (reference sequence). The germline V and J ends were trimmed by 5 bases and 3 bases, with 11 bases remaining between them. CDR3 nucleotide sequence: TGTGCCAGCAGCACGACAGGACCCAATCAGCCCCAGCATTTT. This encodes CASSTTGPNQPQHF.

The table lists this clone with a few counts. The chain employs TRBV19 and TRBJ1-2; TRBD1 matches 9 bases. Germline assignment: CDR1 LNHDA and CDR2 SQIVND (reference sequence). The V segment lost 5 bases and the J segment 2 bases; nucleotides outside the gene matches: 12. This CDR3 comprises 17 residues. CDR3 loop: CASSPGTGTWSNYGYTF. In DNA form, the CDR3 reads TGTGCCAGTAGTCCCGGGACAGGGACTTGGTCGAACTATGGCTACACCTTC. Together with reference TRBV19 and TRBJ1-2, the CDR3 gives the full variable domain: DGGITQSPKYLFRKEGQNVTLSCEQNLNHDAMYWYRQDPGQGLRLIYYSQIVNDFQKGDIAEGYSVSREKKESFPLTVTSAQKNPTAFYLCASSPGTGTWSNYGYTFGSGTRLTVV.

This chain uses TRBV19 with TRBJ2-7; 8 bases fit TRBD2. Germline-derived CDR1 and CDR2 are LNHDA and SQIVND (reference sequence). V gave up 1 base and J gave up 6 bases; unmatched junction bases: 5. This CDR3 comprises 14 residues. CDR3 in DNA: TGTGCCAGTAGTATAGCGGGAGGGCGAGGCGAGCAGTACTTC. This encodes CASSIAGGRGEQYF.

The rearrangement joins TRBV10-3 to TRBJ2-3, with 13 nucleotides matching TRBD2. V was pared by 5 bases and J by 3 bases, with 8 bases of the junction left unmatched. Germline V gene sequence: CDR1 ENHRY, CDR2 SYGVKD. This CDR3 spans 17 amino acids. This chain's CDR3 is CAISPARTSGSTDTQYF. The CDR3 nucleotides read TGTGCCATCAGTCCCGCGAGGACTAGCGGGAGTACAGATACGCAGTATTTT.

In this sample, this clone turned up a few times. This rearrangement joins TRBV5-1 to TRBJ2-6, with D possibly being TRBD1 (6 bases). This CDR3 has 17 residues. V was cut by 4 bases and J by 0 bases, with 14 bases left in between. Per germline, CDR1 SGHRS and CDR2 YFSETQ. Here the CDR3 reads CASSESMDSSGANVLTF. The CDR3 DNA sequence: TGCGCCAGCAGCGAATCTATGGACAGCTCTGGGGCCAACGTCCTGACTTTC.